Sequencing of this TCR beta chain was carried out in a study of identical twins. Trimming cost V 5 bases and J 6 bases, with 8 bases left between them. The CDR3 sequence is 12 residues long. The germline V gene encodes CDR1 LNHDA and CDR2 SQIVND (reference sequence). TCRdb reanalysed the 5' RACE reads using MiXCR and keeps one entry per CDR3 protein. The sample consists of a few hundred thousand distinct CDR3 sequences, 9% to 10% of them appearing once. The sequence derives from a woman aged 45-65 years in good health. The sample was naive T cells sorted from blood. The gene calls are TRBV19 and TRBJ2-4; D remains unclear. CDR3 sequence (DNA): TGTGCCAGTAGTGAAGCAATAAACATTCAGTACTTC. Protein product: CASSEAINIQYF.